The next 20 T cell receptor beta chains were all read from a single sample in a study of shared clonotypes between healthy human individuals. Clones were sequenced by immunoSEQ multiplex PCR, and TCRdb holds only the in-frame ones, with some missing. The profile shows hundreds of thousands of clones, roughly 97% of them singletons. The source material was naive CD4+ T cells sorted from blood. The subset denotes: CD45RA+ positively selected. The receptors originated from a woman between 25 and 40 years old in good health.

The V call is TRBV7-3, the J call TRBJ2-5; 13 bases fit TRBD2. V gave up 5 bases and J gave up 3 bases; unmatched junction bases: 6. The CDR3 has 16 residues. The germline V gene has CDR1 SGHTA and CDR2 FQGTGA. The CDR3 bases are TGTGCCAGCAGCCTCTCGGGACTAGCGGGGAAAGAGACCCAGTACTTC. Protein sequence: CASSLSGLAGKETQYF.

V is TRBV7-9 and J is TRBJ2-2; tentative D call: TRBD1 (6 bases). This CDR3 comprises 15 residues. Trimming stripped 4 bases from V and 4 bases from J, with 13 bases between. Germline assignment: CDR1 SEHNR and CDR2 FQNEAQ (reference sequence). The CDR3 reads CASSYRDKGTGELFF. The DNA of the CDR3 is TGTGCCAGCAGCTACAGGGATAAAGGCACCGGGGAGCTGTTTTTT.

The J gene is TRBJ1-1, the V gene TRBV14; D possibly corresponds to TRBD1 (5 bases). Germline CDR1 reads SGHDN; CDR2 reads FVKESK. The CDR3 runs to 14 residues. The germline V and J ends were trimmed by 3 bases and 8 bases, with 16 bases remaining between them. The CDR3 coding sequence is TGTGCCAGCAGCCATAACCGGGAGACAGCAGAAGCTTTCTTT. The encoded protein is CASSHNRETAEAFF.

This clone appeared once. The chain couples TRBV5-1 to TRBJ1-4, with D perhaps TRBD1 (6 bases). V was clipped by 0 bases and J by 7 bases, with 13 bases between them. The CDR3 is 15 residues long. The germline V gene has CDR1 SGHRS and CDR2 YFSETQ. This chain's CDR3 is CASSLVRGSGEKLFF. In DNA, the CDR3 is TGCGCCAGCAGCTTGGTCAGGGGCAGCGGTGAAAAACTGTTTTTT.

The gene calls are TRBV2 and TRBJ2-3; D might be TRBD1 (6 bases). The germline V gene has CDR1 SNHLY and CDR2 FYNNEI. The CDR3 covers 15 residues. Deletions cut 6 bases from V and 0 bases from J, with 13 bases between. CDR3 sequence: CASSQGSGSTDTQYF. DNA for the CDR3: TGTGCCAGCAGCCAGGGGTCAGGGAGCACAGATACGCAGTATTTT.

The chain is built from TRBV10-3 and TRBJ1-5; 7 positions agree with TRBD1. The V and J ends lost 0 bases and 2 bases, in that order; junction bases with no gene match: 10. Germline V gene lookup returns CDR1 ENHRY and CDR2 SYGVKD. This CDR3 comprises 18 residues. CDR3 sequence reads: CAISESTGHRGGNQPQHF. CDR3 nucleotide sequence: TGTGCCATCAGTGAGTCGACCGGCCACAGGGGAGGCAATCAGCCCCAGCATTTT.

This CDR3 is CASSMEVWGKNEQFF. The CDR3 DNA sequence: TGTGCCAGTAGTATGGAGGTGTGGGGGAAGAATGAGCAGTTCTTC. This rearrangement joins TRBV19 to TRBJ2-1; D may correspond to TRBD1 or TRBD2 (5 bases each). The V gene's germline CDR1 is LNHDA and CDR2 SQIVND (reference sequence). This CDR3 is built from 15 residues. Trimming shortened V by 3 bases and J by 7 bases, and 16 bases separated the two germline ends.

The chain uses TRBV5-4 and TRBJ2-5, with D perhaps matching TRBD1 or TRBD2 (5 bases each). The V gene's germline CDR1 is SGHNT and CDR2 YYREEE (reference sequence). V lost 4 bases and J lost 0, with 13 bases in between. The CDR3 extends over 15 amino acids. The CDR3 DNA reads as TGTGCCAGCAGCCAGGGACGTAGGTACCAAGAGACCCAGTACTTC. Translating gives CASSQGRRYQETQYF. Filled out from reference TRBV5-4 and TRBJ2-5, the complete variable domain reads ETGVTQSPTHLIKTRGQQVTLRCSSQSGHNTVSWYQQALGQGPQFIFQYYREEENGRGNFPPRFSGLQFPNYSSELNVNALELDDSALYLCASSQGRRYQETQYFGPGTRLLVL.

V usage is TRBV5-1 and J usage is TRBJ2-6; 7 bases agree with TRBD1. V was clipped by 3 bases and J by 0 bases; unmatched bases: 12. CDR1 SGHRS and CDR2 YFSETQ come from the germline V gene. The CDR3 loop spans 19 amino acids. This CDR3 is CASSSRMTGLDSGANVLTF. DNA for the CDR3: TGCGCCAGCAGCTCCCGTATGACAGGGTTGGACTCTGGGGCCAACGTCCTGACTTTC.

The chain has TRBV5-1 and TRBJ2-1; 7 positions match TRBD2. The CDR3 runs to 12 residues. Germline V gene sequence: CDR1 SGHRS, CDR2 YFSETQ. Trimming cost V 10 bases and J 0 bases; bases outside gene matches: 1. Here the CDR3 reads CAGGGSYNEQFF. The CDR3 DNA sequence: TGCGCCGGCGGGGGCTCCTACAATGAGCAGTTCTTC.

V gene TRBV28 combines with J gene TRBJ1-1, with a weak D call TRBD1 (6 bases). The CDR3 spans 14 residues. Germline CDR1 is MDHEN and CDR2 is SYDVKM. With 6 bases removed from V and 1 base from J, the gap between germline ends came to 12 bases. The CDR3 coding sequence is TGTGCCAGCAGAACCGCACAGGGGAACACTGAAGCTTTCTTT. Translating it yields CASRTAQGNTEAFF.

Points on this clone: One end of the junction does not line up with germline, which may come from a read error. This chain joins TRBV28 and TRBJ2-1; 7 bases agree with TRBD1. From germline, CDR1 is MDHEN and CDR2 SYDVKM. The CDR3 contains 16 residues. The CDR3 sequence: CASTPATGDPYNERFF. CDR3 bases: TGTGCCAGCACTCCAGCTACAGGGGACCCTTACAATGAGCGGTTCTTC.

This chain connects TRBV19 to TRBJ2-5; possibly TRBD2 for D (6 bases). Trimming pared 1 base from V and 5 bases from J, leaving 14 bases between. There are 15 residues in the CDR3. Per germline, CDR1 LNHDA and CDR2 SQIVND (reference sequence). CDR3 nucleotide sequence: TGTGCCAGTAGTATAGCGGGAGTCCCAGGGGAGACCCAGTACTTC. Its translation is CASSIAGVPGETQYF.

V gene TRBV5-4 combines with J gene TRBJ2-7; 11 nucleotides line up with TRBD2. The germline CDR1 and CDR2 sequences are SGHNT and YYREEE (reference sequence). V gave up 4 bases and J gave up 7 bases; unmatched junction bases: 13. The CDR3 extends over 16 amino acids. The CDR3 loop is CASSPATSGRLLEQYF. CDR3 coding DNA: TGTGCCAGCAGCCCCGCCACTAGCGGGAGATTATTAGAGCAGTACTTC.

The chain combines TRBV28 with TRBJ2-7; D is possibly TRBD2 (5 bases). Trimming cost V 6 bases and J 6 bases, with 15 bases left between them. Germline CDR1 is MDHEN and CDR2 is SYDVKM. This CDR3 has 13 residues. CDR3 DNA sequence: TGTGCCAGCAGCATAGGACTCCTCCTCGAGCAGTACTTC. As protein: CASSIGLLLEQYF.

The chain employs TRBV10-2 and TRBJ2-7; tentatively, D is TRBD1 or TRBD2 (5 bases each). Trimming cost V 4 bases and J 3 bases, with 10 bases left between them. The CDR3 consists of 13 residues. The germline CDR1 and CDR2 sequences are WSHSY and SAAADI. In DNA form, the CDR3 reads TGCGCCAGCAGTGTCCTGGGGGACTACGAGCAGTACTTC. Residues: CASSVLGDYEQYF.

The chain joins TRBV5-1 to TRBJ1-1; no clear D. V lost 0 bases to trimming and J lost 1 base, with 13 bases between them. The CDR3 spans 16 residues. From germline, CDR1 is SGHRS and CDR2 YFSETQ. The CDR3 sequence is CASSLVVGLKNTEAFF. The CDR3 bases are TGCGCCAGCAGCTTGGTTGTCGGGTTAAAGAACACTGAAGCTTTCTTT.

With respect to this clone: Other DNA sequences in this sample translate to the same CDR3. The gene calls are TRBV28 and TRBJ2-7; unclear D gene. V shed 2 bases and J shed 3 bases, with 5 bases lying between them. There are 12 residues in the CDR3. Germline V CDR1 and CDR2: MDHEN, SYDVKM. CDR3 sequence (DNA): TGTGCCAGCAGTTTAGTGGGCTACGAGCAGTACTTC. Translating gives CASSLVGYEQYF.

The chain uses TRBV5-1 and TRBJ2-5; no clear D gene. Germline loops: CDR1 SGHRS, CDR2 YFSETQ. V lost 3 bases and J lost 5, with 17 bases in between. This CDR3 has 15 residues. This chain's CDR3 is CASSSPLGFGETQYF. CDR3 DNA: TGCGCCAGCAGCTCACCCCTAGGGTTTGGGGAGACCCAGTACTTC. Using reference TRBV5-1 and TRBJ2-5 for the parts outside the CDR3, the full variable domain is KAGVTQTPRYLIKTRGQQVTLSCSPISGHRSVSWYQQTPGQGLQFLFEYFSETQRNKGNFPGRFSGRQFSNSRSEMNVSTLELGDSALYLCASSSPLGFGETQYFGPGTRLLVL.

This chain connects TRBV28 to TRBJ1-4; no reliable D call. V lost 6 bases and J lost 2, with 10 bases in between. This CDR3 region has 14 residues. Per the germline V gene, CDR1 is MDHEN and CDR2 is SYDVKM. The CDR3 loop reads CASSEGSTNEKLFF. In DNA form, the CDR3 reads TGTGCCAGCAGCGAAGGGAGCACTAATGAAAAACTGTTTTTT. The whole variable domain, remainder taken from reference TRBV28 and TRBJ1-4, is DVKVTQSSRYLVKRTGEKVFLECVQDMDHENMFWYRQDPGLGLRLIYFSYDVKMKEKGDIPEGYSVSREKKERFSLILESASTNQTSMYLCASSEGSTNEKLFFGSGTQLSVL.